This TCR beta chain was captured in a study of T cells in Graves' hyperthyroidism and ophthalmopathy. This clonotype was found a few times. Authors of the study amplified TCR beta CDR3 regions from RNA transcripts. The primer set for the first-round RT-PCR of the TCR CDR3 was HTBI. TCRdb independently ran MiXCR on the multiplex PCR reads; one entry per CDR3 protein. Of over 200,000 distinct CDR3 sequences detected, 15% to 20% appear once; the ten largest clones hold just under 45%. Germline CDR1 reads SGHAT; CDR2 reads FQNNGV. V lost 5 bases to trimming and J lost 4 bases, with 12 bases between them. This CDR3 has 13 residues.

Sequenced sample: blood. The clonotype was recovered from a man aged 35-49 years with Graves' hyperthyroidism. V is TRBV11-2 and J is TRBJ2-7; D unresolved. For the CDR3, the DNA is TGTGCCAGCAGCCTGCACCACTTTTACGAGCAGTACTTC. This codes for CASSLHHFYEQYF.